This TCR beta chain was recovered during a study of Ad26.COV2.S vaccination and SARS-CoV-2 variants. Overall study: In the COV1001 trial, the donor was in the Ad26.COV2.S arm.

Here immunoSEQ multiplex PCR was the method, and the copy in TCRdb shows in-frame clones only, minus some. Of hundreds of thousands of clones in the sample, roughly 87% were seen once. Indicated treatment: approximately 18 received Ad26.COV2.S at low or high dose, single or two shots; several received placebo; per-sample allocation not given. Day 63 after the first injection of vaccine or placebo was the sampling time. The shot given was an Ad26 vector that makes Wuhan-strain SARS-CoV-2 spike. The CDR3 is 12 residues long. Germline CDR1 reads GTSNPN; CDR2 reads SVGIG (reference sequence). Trimming cost V 2 bases and J 0 bases, with 4 bases left between them.

The rearrangement links TRBV30 to TRBJ1-1; D is unclear. The receptor's source is a person between 18 and 65 years old who received the Ad26.COV2.S COVID-19 vaccine or a placebo. The source material was peripheral blood, sampled in a trial of Ad26.COV2.S vaccine versus placebo. As DNA, the CDR3 is TGTGCCTGGAGTTCAGTGAACACTGAAGCTTTCTTT. Its protein is CAWSSVNTEAFF. The variable domain in full, completed from reference TRBV30 and TRBJ1-1, reads SQTIHQWPATLVQPVGSPLSLECTVEGTSNPNLYWYRQAAGRGLQLLFYSVGIGQISSEVPQNLSASRPQDRQFILSSKKLLLSDSGFYLCAWSSVNTEAFFGQGTRLTVV.